The T cell receptor (beta chain) under discussion was sequenced for a study of blood T cells in healthy people across ages. As regards this clonotype: Its specificity is unknown.

Overall study findings and caveats: Long-lived and aged donors differed, with more naive CD4+ cells and higher diversity in the long-lived.

Using a J-beta primer mix together with a sample-barcoded 5' primer, a second PCR was run for roughly 7 to 12 cycles. TCRdb redid the calling of the 5' RACE reads with MiXCR, one entry per CDR3 protein. The table shows hundreds of thousands of distinct CDR3 sequences, with 20% to 25% occurring only once. Caucasian, healthy and from Russia, the donors were aged between 6 and 90. Staff drew about 10 milliliters of peripheral blood from each donor. Sequences were obtained from blood. This TCR was sampled from a man in his sixties or seventies in good health.

The CDR3 sequence is CASGSGEAGETQYF. The DNA of the CDR3 is TGCGCCAGCGGGTCAGGGGAAGCGGGAGAGACCCAGTACTTC. This chain uses TRBV5-1 with TRBJ2-5; possibly TRBD1 or TRBD2 for D (6 bases each). CDR1 is SGHRS and CDR2 is YFSETQ in the germline V gene. Trimming pared 7 bases from V and 4 bases from J, leaving 17 bases between. This CDR3 contains 14 residues.